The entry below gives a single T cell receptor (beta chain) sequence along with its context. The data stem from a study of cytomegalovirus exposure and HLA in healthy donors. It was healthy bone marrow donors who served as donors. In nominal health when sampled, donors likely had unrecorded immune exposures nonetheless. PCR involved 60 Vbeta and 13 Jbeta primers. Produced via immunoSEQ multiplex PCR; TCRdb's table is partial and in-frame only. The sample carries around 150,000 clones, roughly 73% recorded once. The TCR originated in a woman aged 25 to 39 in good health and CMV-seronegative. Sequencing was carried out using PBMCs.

DNA for the CDR3: TGTGCCAGCAGCCCCGGGGGGGGCCCAGCGAGACAGTACTTC. This gives the protein CASSPGGGPARQYF. V gene TRBV9 combines with J gene TRBJ2-7, with 8 bases fitting TRBD2. After removal of 4 bases from V and 10 bases from J, the junction contained 13 bases not matched to a gene. Germline V CDR1 and CDR2: SGDLS, YYNGEE. The CDR3 sequence is 14 residues long.